The 15 T cell receptor beta chains given below trace back to one sample, sequenced in a study of T-cell reconstitution after alpha-beta-depleted transplantation in children. Preparation of the TCRbeta library was carried out with unique molecular identifiers. TCRdb reprocessed the PCR reads with MiXCR, giving one entry per CDR3 protein. The sample yields around 600,000 distinct CDR3 sequences, roughly 15% seen once. This specimen consisted of PBMCs from the stem cell graft donor, obtained from the stem cell graft. The receptors stem from a human donor who donated a stem cell graft to a child with acute myeloid leukemia.

This clonotype was found many times. The rearrangement uses TRBV20-1 and TRBJ2-5; 7 positions match TRBD2. CDR1 is DFQATT and CDR2 is SNEGSKA in the germline V gene (reference sequence). The CDR3 extends over 13 amino acids. V lost 3 bases and J lost 2; bases outside the gene matches: 3. Written as DNA, the CDR3 is TGCAGTGCTAGCGCGGGGGTGCAAGAGACCCAGTACTTC. Translated, it gives CSASAGVQETQYF.

V is TRBV15 and J is TRBJ2-1; D may be TRBD1 (5 bases). Germline V gene lookup returns CDR1 LNHNV and CDR2 YYDKDF (reference sequence). CDR3 length equals 16 residues. V was clipped by 1 base and J by 4 bases, with 14 bases between them. CDR3: CATSRVDSPNYNEQFF. CDR3 bases: TGTGCCACCAGCAGAGTTGACAGTCCCAATTACAATGAGCAGTTCTTC.

This clonotype was seen a handful of times. J is TRBJ2-7 and V is TRBV20-1; D ambiguous. Germline CDR1 is DFQATT and CDR2 is SNEGSKA (reference sequence). Trimming took 0 bases from V and 4 from J, leaving 7 bases between them. The length of the CDR3 is 12 residues. Here the CDR3 reads CSARDKWYEQYF. CDR3 nucleotide sequence: TGCAGTGCTAGAGATAAGTGGTACGAGCAGTACTTC.

There are many counts of this clonotype. The chain joins TRBV20-1 to TRBJ1-1, with D unresolved. The CDR3 loop spans 10 amino acids. The germline V gene has CDR1 DFQATT and CDR2 SNEGSKA (reference sequence). Trimming took 2 bases from V and 5 from J, leaving 3 bases between them. Written as DNA, the CDR3 is TGCAGTGCTAGATCAACTGAAGCTTTCTTT. This codes for CSARSTEAFF.

This clonotype has ten or more counts. The V and J genes are TRBV29-1 and TRBJ1-1; the D is unclear. CDR1 is SQVTM and CDR2 is ANQGSEA in the germline V gene. V was cut by 3 bases and J by 2 bases, with 10 bases left in between. The CDR3 contains 13 residues. This CDR3 reads CSVEEDGNTEAFF. The DNA for the CDR3 is TGCAGCGTTGAGGAAGACGGTAACACTGAAGCTTTCTTT.

J is TRBJ1-4 and V is TRBV12-3 or TRBV12-4; possible D gene TRBD1, 5 bases. CDR3 size: 15 residues. Trimming removed 6 bases from V and 7 bases from J, with 18 bases in between. The CDR3 loop reads CASSHGSPGGEKLFF. CDR3 DNA: TGTGCCAGCAGCCACGGTTCCCCGGGGGGTGAAAAACTGTTTTTT.

The chain has TRBV20-1 and TRBJ2-5, with TRBD2 as a possible D gene (6 bases). V lost 3 bases and J 3 bases, leaving 14 bases between the germline ends. Per the germline V gene, CDR1 is DFQATT and CDR2 is SNEGSKA (reference sequence). The CDR3 contains 14 residues. In nucleotides, the CDR3 is TGCAGTGCTAGGGGGGGACTGGCAGAAGAGACCCAGTACTTC. Its translation is CSARGGLAEETQYF.

The chain uses TRBV28 and TRBJ2-5, with 8 bases lining up with TRBD1. The germline CDR1 and CDR2 sequences are MDHEN and SYDVKM. V was pared by 8 bases and J by 1 base, with 3 bases of the junction left unmatched. The CDR3 length is 13 residues. CDR3 sequence reads: CASVQGGQETQYF. CDR3 coding DNA: TGTGCCAGCGTACAGGGGGGCCAAGAGACCCAGTACTTC.

This clonotype came up a few times. Given a much more abundant clone one base away, this may be a read error. The chain joins TRBV7-2 to TRBJ2-3; D is unresolved. This CDR3 contains 12 residues. CDR1 and CDR2 from the germline V gene are SGHTA and FQGNSA. V was shortened by 4 bases and J by 1 base, with 3 bases between the two germline ends. DNA for the CDR3: TGTGCCAGCAGCTGGCGCACAGATACGCAGTATTTT. Translating gives CASSWRTDTQYF.

This clonotype was seen at least ten times. The rearrangement uses TRBV30 and TRBJ2-7; 8 nucleotides align to TRBD1. This CDR3 contains 13 residues. Per the germline V gene, CDR1 is GTSNPN and CDR2 is SVGIG (reference sequence). The junction had 1 base not matched to a gene; V was cut back by 0 bases and J by 3 bases. CDR3 residues: CAWSVGQVYEQYF. In DNA, the CDR3 is TGTGCCTGGAGTGTGGGACAGGTCTACGAGCAGTACTTC.

The chain couples TRBV5-6 to TRBJ2-5; D is perhaps TRBD2 (5 bases). CDR3 length: 21 amino acids. Per germline, CDR1 SGHDT and CDR2 YYEEEE. Trimming left V 4 bases short and J 3 bases short, with 34 bases between. As DNA, the CDR3 is TGTGCCAGCAGCCCGACCGGGGTGGGGAAAGGACTTCCGAAAGATGAAGAGACCCAGTACTTC. It is translated as CASSPTGVGKGLPKDEETQYF.

This clonotype was seen a handful of times. A read error may account for a junction end that differs from germline. The V gene is TRBV5-1, the J gene TRBJ2-3; tentatively, D is TRBD1 or TRBD2 (5 bases each). Germline CDR1 reads SGHRS; CDR2 reads YFSETQ. This CDR3 region has 14 residues. This CDR3 reads CASNLRGDTDTQYF. The CDR3 DNA follows: TGCGCCAGCAACTTGAGGGGAGACACAGATACGCAGTATTTT.

The rearrangement links TRBV10-3 to TRBJ2-3; 11 bases are shared with TRBD1. Germline V lookup: CDR1 ENHRY, CDR2 SYGVKD. The CDR3 has 15 amino acids. J gave up 5 bases and V 2 bases, and 3 bases lay outside the gene matches. The CDR3 sequence: CAISEGQGAKDTQYF. The CDR3 DNA is TGTGCCATCAGTGAGGGACAGGGGGCGAAAGATACGCAGTATTTT.

This chain connects TRBV7-2 to TRBJ2-7; a possible D gene is TRBD1 (9 bases). Per the germline V gene, CDR1 is SGHTA and CDR2 is FQGNSA. CDR3 size: 15 residues. V was clipped by 5 bases and J by 4 bases, with 18 bases between them. The CDR3 DNA is TGTGCCAGCAGCCCGGGAGGGACAGGGAGTTACGAGCAGTACTTC. It yields the protein CASSPGGTGSYEQYF.

This clonotype was counted many times. CDR3 bases: TGCAGTGCTGAAGGATCGTACAATGAGCAGTTCTTC. Translated, it gives CSAEGSYNEQFF. The rearrangement links TRBV20-1 to TRBJ2-1; no clear D. The V end lost 5 bases, the J end lost 4 bases, and 9 bases lay between the germline ends. Germline assignment: CDR1 DFQATT and CDR2 SNEGSKA (reference sequence). The CDR3 sequence is 12 residues long.